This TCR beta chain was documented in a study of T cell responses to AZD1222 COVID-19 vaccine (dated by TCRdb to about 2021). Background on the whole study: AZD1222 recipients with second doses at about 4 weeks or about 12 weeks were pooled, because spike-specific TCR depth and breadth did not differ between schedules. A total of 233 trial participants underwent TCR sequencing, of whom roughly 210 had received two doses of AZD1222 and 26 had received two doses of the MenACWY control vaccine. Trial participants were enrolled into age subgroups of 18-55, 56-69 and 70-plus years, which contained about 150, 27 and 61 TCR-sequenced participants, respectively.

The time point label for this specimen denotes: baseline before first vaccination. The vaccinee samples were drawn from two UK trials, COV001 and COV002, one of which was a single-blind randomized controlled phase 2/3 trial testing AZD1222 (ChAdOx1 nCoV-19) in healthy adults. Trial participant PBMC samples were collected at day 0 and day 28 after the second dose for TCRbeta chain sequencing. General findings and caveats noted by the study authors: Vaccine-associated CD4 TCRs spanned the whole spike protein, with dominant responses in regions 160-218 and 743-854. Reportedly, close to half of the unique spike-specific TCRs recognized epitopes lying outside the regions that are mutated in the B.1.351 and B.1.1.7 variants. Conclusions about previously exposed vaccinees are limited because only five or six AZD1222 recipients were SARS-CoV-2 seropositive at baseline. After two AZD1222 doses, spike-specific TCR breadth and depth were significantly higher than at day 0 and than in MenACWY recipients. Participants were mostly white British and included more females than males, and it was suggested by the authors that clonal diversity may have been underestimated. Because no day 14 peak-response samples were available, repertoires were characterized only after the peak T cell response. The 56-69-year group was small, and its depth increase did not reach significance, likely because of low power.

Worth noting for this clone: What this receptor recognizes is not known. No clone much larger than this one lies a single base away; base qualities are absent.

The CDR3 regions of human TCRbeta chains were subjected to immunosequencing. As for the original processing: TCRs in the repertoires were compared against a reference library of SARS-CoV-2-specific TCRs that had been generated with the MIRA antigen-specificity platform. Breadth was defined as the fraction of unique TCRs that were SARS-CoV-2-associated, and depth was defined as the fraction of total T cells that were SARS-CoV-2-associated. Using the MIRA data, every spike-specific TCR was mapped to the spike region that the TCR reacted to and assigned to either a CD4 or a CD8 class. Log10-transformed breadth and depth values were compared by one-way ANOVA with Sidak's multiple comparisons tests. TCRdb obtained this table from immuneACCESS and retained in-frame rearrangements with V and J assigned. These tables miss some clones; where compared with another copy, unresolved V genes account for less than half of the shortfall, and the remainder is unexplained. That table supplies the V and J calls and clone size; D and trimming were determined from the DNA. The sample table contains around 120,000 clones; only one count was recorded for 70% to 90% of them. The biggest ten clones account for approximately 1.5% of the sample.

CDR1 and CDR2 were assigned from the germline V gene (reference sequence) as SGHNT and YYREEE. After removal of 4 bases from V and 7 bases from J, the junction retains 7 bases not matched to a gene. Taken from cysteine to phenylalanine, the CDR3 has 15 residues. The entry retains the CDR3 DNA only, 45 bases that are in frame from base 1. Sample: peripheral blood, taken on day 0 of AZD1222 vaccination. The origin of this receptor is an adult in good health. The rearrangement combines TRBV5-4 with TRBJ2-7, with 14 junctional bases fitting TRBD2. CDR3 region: CASSQGLAGAREQYF. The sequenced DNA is TGTGCCAGCAGCCAGGGACTAGCGGGAGCTAGGGAGCAGTACTTC.